These 30 T cell receptor beta chains were all obtained from the same sample, sequenced in a study of cytomegalovirus exposure and HLA in healthy donors. The PCR had 60 Vbeta and 13 Jbeta primers. The data were produced by immunoSEQ multiplex PCR, yet TCRdb's version contains in-frame clones alone and is incomplete. The sample includes over 150,000 clones, around 79% of them seen just once. Input material: PBMCs. Receptors were obtained from a man aged 35 to 55 in good health and CMV-seronegative.

CDR3 in amino acids: CASSLRLEQGGAEAFF. In DNA form, the CDR3 reads TGTGCCAGCAGCCTTCGGCTAGAACAGGGAGGGGCTGAAGCTTTCTTT. This sequence joins TRBV25-1 and TRBJ1-1, with a weak D call TRBD1 (6 bases). Per germline, CDR1 MGHDK and CDR2 SYGVNS. Trimming took off 6 bases at V and 6 bases at J, with 23 bases between the two ends. The length of the CDR3 is 16 residues.

This clone was found once. V gene TRBV5-1 combines with J gene TRBJ1-1, with 8 positions matching TRBD1. This CDR3 is built from 16 residues. CDR1 SGHRS and CDR2 YFSETQ come from the germline V gene. V gave up 3 bases and J gave up 0 bases; unmatched junction bases: 7. DNA for the CDR3: TGCGCCAGCAGCTCGGGACAGGAAATAATGAACACTGAAGCTTTCTTT. Its translation: CASSSGQEIMNTEAFF.

This chain uses TRBV6-5 with TRBJ1-1; D not certain. CDR1 MNHEY and CDR2 SVGAGI come from the germline V gene. This CDR3 spans 13 amino acids. V dropped 7 bases and J dropped 4 bases, with 13 bases sitting between them. The CDR3 nucleotides read TGTGCCAGCATTCACGGGAGCGGCACTGAAGCTTTCTTT. This encodes CASIHGSGTEAFF.

The chain has TRBV28 and TRBJ1-2, with 7 positions matching TRBD1. Germline CDR1 is MDHEN and CDR2 is SYDVKM. The CDR3 consists of 15 residues. Unmatched junction bases numbered 13, after V lost 6 bases and J lost 6 bases. CDR3 sequence: CASSQPGRGQDGYTF. Written as DNA, the CDR3 is TGTGCCAGCAGCCAACCCGGGAGGGGGCAGGATGGCTACACCTTC.

CDR3 amino acids: CASSFRTSGQNTDTQYF. The CDR3 region has the DNA TGTGCCAGCAGCTTCCGGACTAGCGGGCAGAACACAGATACGCAGTATTTT. The chain carries TRBV5-8 and TRBJ2-3; 11 bases are a match to TRBD2. CDR1 SGHTS and CDR2 YDEGEE come from the germline V gene. The CDR3 is 17 amino acids. The V segment lost 2 bases and the J segment 2 bases; nucleotides outside the gene matches: 7. The whole variable domain, filled in from reference TRBV5-8 and TRBJ2-3, reads EAGVTQSPTHLIKTRGQQATLRCSPISGHTSVYWYQQALGLGLQFLLWYDEGEERNRGNFPPRFSGRQFPNYSSELNVNALELEDSALYLCASSFRTSGQNTDTQYFGPGTRLTVL.

This clone was seen a few times. This chain joins TRBV14 and TRBJ1-1; D is unresolved. CDR3 size: 13 residues. The germline V gene encodes CDR1 SGHDN and CDR2 FVKESK. Trimming took 2 bases from V and 5 from J, leaving 9 bases between them. CDR3 protein: CASSQFRGTEAFF. Written as DNA, the CDR3 is TGTGCCAGCAGCCAATTTAGAGGAACTGAAGCTTTCTTT.

CDR3 region: CATGGAGGLIDTQYF. CDR3 nucleotide sequence: TGTGCCACCGGCGGGGCGGGGGGGCTCATAGATACGCAGTATTTT. This rearrangement joins TRBV15 to TRBJ2-3; 9 bases are a match to TRBD2. J lost 5 bases, V lost 8 bases, and 11 bases had no gene match. The CDR3 sequence is 15 residues long. Germline-derived CDR1 and CDR2 are LNHNV and YYDKDF (reference sequence).

The rearrangement uses TRBV5-1 and TRBJ2-3, with 15 bases identical to TRBD2. This CDR3 contains 18 residues. CDR1 is SGHRS, CDR2 YFSETQ, per germline. Unmatched junction bases numbered 8, after V lost 2 bases and J lost 4 bases. CDR3 residues: CASSLGLAGGLVADTQYF. The CDR3 DNA reads as TGCGCCAGCAGCTTAGGACTAGCGGGGGGGTTGGTTGCAGATACGCAGTATTTT.

V usage is TRBV19 and J usage is TRBJ2-4; weak D call: TRBD1 (5 bases). Germline lookup yields CDR1 LNHDA and CDR2 SQIVND (reference sequence). Trimming pared 9 bases from V and 3 bases from J, leaving 18 bases between. This CDR3 region has 15 residues. Here the CDR3 reads CASTPRVLGKNIQYF. DNA for the CDR3: TGTGCCAGCACCCCCAGGGTTCTAGGCAAAAACATTCAGTACTTC.

This clone was observed a few times. V gene TRBV6-6 combines with J gene TRBJ2-1, with D possibly matching TRBD2 (6 bases). Trimming left V 2 bases short and J 8 bases short, with 13 bases between. CDR1 and CDR2 (germline): MNHNY, SVGAGI (reference sequence). The CDR3 has 14 residues. The CDR3 DNA follows: TGTGCCAGCAGTTACCAGGGACTCACGGATGAGCAGTTCTTC. Protein sequence: CASSYQGLTDEQFF.

This chain links TRBV5-1 with TRBJ2-1; TRBD2 might be the D (6 bases). CDR3 length: 14 amino acids. The V end was cut by 4 bases, the J end by 2 bases, with 10 bases between. CDR1 and CDR2 from the germline V gene are SGHRS and YFSETQ. The CDR3 nucleotides read TGCGCCAGCAGCCTAAGACTAGCCTACAATGAGCAGTTCTTC. Its protein product is CASSLRLAYNEQFF.

The chain combines TRBV10-3 with TRBJ2-5; 7 bases are shared with TRBD1. The CDR3 sequence is 17 residues long. Losses at the gene ends were 2 bases for V and 3 bases for J; bases not matched to a gene: 12. CDR1 is ENHRY and CDR2 is SYGVKD in the germline V gene. The CDR3 is CAISEDPETGFEETQYF. Here the CDR3 DNA reads TGTGCCATCAGTGAGGATCCCGAGACAGGGTTCGAAGAGACCCAGTACTTC.

V usage is TRBV5-1 and J usage is TRBJ1-1; TRBD1 agrees at 7 bases. The CDR3 has 14 residues. Per germline, CDR1 SGHRS and CDR2 YFSETQ. Trimming at V came to 7 bases and at J to 8 bases, leaving 14 bases not matched to a gene. The CDR3 sequence is CASGPETGYQEAFF. The CDR3 bases are TGCGCCAGCGGCCCCGAGACAGGGTATCAAGAAGCTTTCTTT. The variable domain in full, with the rest retrieved from reference TRBV5-1 and TRBJ1-1, is KAGVTQTPRYLIKTRGQQVTLSCSPISGHRSVSWYQQTPGQGLQFLFEYFSETQRNKGNFPGRFSGRQFSNSRSEMNVSTLELGDSALYLCASGPETGYQEAFFGQGTRLTVV.

The chain recombines TRBV13 with TRBJ2-7; perhaps TRBD2 as D (5 bases). Trimming removed 5 bases from V and 6 bases from J, with 14 bases in between. In germline, CDR1 is PRHDT, CDR2 FYEKMQ (reference sequence). The CDR3 is 13 residues long. CDR3 in amino acids: CASSPPGNSEQYF. The CDR3 bases are TGTGCCAGCAGCCCGCCGGGGAATAGCGAGCAGTACTTC.

The genes are TRBV27 and TRBJ2-1; tentatively, D is TRBD2 (6 bases). The CDR3 is made up of 16 amino acids. The germline CDR1 and CDR2 sequences are MNHEY and SMNVEV (reference sequence). The V gene lost 7 bases and the J gene lost 4 bases, with 20 bases spanning the gap. The CDR3 DNA reads TGTGCCAGCACGGGGCGGGGCGCTCTGACTTACAATGAGCAGTTCTTC. Translation gives CASTGRGALTYNEQFF.

This chain joins TRBV10-1 and TRBJ2-2, with a possible D match to TRBD1 (5 bases). Trimming stripped 7 bases from V and 6 bases from J, with 9 bases between. Germline V gene lookup returns CDR1 WNHNN and CDR2 SYGVQD (reference sequence). The length of the CDR3 is 12 residues. The CDR3 loop reads CASMTDAGELFF. As DNA, the CDR3 is TGCGCCAGCATGACAGACGCCGGGGAGCTGTTTTTT.

V usage is TRBV13 and J usage is TRBJ2-3; 8 positions agree with TRBD1. V trimming: 3 bases; J trimming: 3 bases; junction bases outside the gene matches: 8. Germline V lookup: CDR1 PRHDT, CDR2 FYEKMQ (reference sequence). The CDR3 is made up of 16 amino acids. The CDR3 nucleotides read TGTGCCAGCAGCTTTAGAGGGCAGGGGGCAACAGATACGCAGTATTTT. It yields the protein CASSFRGQGATDTQYF.

The rearrangement joins TRBV6-5 to TRBJ2-3, with D perhaps TRBD1 (5 bases). The length of the CDR3 is 15 residues. The germline gives CDR1 MNHEY, CDR2 SVGAGI. V lost 6 bases and J 3 bases, leaving 16 bases between the germline ends. CDR3 protein: CASRLLPGSTDTQYF. In DNA, the CDR3 is TGTGCCAGCAGACTACTTCCAGGGTCGACAGATACGCAGTATTTT.

The V call is TRBV5-1, the J call TRBJ1-1, with 9 bases that match TRBD1. V shed 4 bases and J 5 bases; nucleotides not matched to a gene: 9. Germline assignment: CDR1 SGHRS and CDR2 YFSETQ. The CDR3 extends over 15 amino acids. CDR3 protein: CASSGRTGESTEAFF. As DNA, the CDR3 is TGCGCCAGCAGCGGGAGGACAGGGGAGAGTACTGAAGCTTTCTTT.

This clone was found a few times. The chain employs TRBV7-2 and TRBJ2-7, with TRBD2 as a possible D gene (6 bases). The length of the CDR3 is 12 residues. Germline values: CDR1 SGHTA, CDR2 FQGNSA. Trimming pared 1 base from V and 7 bases from J, leaving 8 bases between. CDR3 DNA: TGTGCCAGCAGCTTAGGACTAGTTGAGCAGTACTTC. It yields the protein CASSLGLVEQYF.

This clone was counted only a few times. The chain recombines TRBV10-3 with TRBJ1-1; 8 bases fit TRBD1. The CDR3 contains 14 residues. Unmatched junction bases numbered 3, after V lost 6 bases and J lost 0 bases. CDR1 and CDR2 (germline): ENHRY, SYGVKD. The CDR3 protein is CAIRPGQVNTEAFF. The CDR3 region has the DNA TGTGCCATCAGACCGGGACAGGTGAACACTGAAGCTTTCTTT.

The chain uses TRBV6-1 and TRBJ2-5; 7 bases agree with TRBD1. The J call could be wrong; TRBJ2-7 is a better fit for the DNA end. The germline V gene encodes CDR1 MNHNS and CDR2 SASEGT. The CDR3 loop spans 18 amino acids. As DNA, the CDR3 is TGTGCCAGCAGTGGGGCGAGGGGGCTTTTCTTTTCCTCCTACGAGCAGTACTTC. It translates to CASSGARGLFFSSYEQYF.

V is TRBV18 and J is TRBJ2-5; 11 nucleotides agree with TRBD2. J gave up 5 bases and V 3 bases, and 5 bases lay outside the gene matches. CDR1 is KGHSH, CDR2 LQKENI, per germline. This CDR3 is 15 amino acids long. The CDR3 nucleotides read TGTGCCAGCTCACCGACTAGCGGGGTGACGGAGACCCAGTACTTC. Encoded protein: CASSPTSGVTETQYF.

This clone was recorded a few times. The chain uses TRBV5-4 and TRBJ2-5, with 15 bases fitting TRBD2. The germline gives CDR1 SGHNT, CDR2 YYREEE (reference sequence). The CDR3 runs to 18 residues. Losses at the gene ends were 4 bases for V and 3 bases for J; bases not matched to a gene: 10. In DNA form, the CDR3 reads TGTGCCAGCAGCCAGGGGACTAGCGGGGGGCCATTAAAAGAGACCCAGTACTTC. Amino acids: CASSQGTSGGPLKETQYF.

The chain uses TRBV2 and TRBJ1-5; 7 bases are shared with TRBD1. With V trimmed by 4 bases and J by 2 bases, 14 bases remained unmatched. Germline CDR1 SNHLY, CDR2 FYNNEI. CDR3 length equals 18 residues. The CDR3 sequence: CASSVSIEGARGNQPQHF. The CDR3 bases are TGTGCCAGCAGTGTCTCTATTGAGGGGGCGAGGGGCAATCAGCCCCAGCATTTT.

The gene calls are TRBV11-3 and TRBJ2-7, with D maybe TRBD1 (5 bases). Germline CDR1 and CDR2: SGHNT and YENEEA. The CDR3 is made up of 13 amino acids. V was clipped by 8 bases and J by 1 base, with 12 bases between them. This CDR3 reads CASAKTASYEQYF. Written as DNA, the CDR3 is TGTGCCAGCGCGAAGACAGCATCCTACGAGCAGTACTTC.

This chain joins TRBV7-3 and TRBJ2-1; 8 bases are a match to TRBD1. Germline CDR1 is SGHTA and CDR2 is FQGTGA. Germline trimming cut 9 bases from V and 7 bases from J; bases unmatched to any gene: 5. The CDR3 is 12 amino acids. The CDR3 DNA sequence: TGTGCCAGTCAGGGGGCGGGGAATGAGCAGTTCTTC. It codes for CASQGAGNEQFF.

The rearrangement links TRBV15 to TRBJ2-2; no reliable D call. Trimming stripped 1 base from V and 0 bases from J, with 3 bases between. Per the germline V gene, CDR1 is LNHNV and CDR2 is YYDKDF (reference sequence). The CDR3 is 14 residues long. CDR3 in amino acids: CATSRVANTGELFF. As DNA, the CDR3 is TGTGCCACCAGCAGAGTCGCGAACACCGGGGAGCTGTTTTTT.

The chain links TRBV9 to TRBJ1-2; 7 nucleotides match TRBD1. Looked up from germline, CDR1 is SGDLS and CDR2 is YYNGEE. This CDR3 has 15 amino acids. With V trimmed by 4 bases and J by 0 bases, 6 bases remained unmatched. The chain's CDR3 is CASSSSGQPNYGYTF. CDR3 bases: TGTGCCAGCAGCTCCTCGGGACAGCCTAACTATGGCTACACCTTC.

The gene calls are TRBV2 and TRBJ2-7; 8 positions match TRBD1. The CDR3 covers 14 residues. CDR1 and CDR2 (germline): SNHLY, FYNNEI. The ends lost 4 bases at V and 2 bases at J; junction bases unmatched: 4. The CDR3 nucleotides are TGTGCCAGCAGTGCCAGGGGGCCCCCCTACGAGCAGTACTTC. Translated: CASSARGPPYEQYF.